This T cell receptor (beta chain) was obtained from a study of blood T cell repertoires in COVID-19. The CDR3 length is 12 residues. Trimming shortened V by 6 bases and J by 9 bases, and 12 bases separated the two germline ends. Germline assignment: CDR1 LGHDT and CDR2 YNNKEL (reference sequence). Generated by immunoSEQ multiplex PCR, the TCRdb table keeps only in-frame clones and is missing some. There are roughly 150,000 clones in the sample; around 81% occur only once, and 10% to 15% lies in the top ten. The V and J genes are TRBV3-1 (or the pseudogene TRBV3-2) and TRBJ1-3, with D uncertain. The source of this sequence is a man aged 70-80 years who had recovered from COVID-19. The specimen sequenced was peripheral blood. The CDR3 loop reads CASSQYGGTIYF. CDR3 bases: TGTGCCAGCAGTCAGTATGGCGGCACCATATATTTT.